This T cell receptor (beta chain) was sequenced in a study of T cell repertoires in cytomegalovirus infection. This CDR3 spans 14 amino acids. CDR1 and CDR2 (germline): MGHRA, YSYEKL. Trimming took 1 base from V and 0 from J, leaving 6 bases between them. Each CDR3 protein is one row after TCRdb ran MiXCR on the reads. The top ten hold about 12% of the sample, which has fewer than 850,000 distinct CDR3 sequences, just under 30% seen once. The sample holds many counts of this clonotype. Its specificity is unknown. The source of this sequence is a human donor in good health (CMV status not recorded). Some clones in this sample may be carry-over from other donors' samples. The V and J genes are TRBV4-1 and TRBJ1-2, with D possibly TRBD1 on 5 matching bases. This specimen was cultured CD8+ T cells from PBMCs, taken from culture after CMV antigen stimulation. CDR3 loop: CASSQGGANYGYTF. In nucleotides, the CDR3 is TGCGCCAGCAGCCAAGGAGGGGCTAACTATGGCTACACCTTC.